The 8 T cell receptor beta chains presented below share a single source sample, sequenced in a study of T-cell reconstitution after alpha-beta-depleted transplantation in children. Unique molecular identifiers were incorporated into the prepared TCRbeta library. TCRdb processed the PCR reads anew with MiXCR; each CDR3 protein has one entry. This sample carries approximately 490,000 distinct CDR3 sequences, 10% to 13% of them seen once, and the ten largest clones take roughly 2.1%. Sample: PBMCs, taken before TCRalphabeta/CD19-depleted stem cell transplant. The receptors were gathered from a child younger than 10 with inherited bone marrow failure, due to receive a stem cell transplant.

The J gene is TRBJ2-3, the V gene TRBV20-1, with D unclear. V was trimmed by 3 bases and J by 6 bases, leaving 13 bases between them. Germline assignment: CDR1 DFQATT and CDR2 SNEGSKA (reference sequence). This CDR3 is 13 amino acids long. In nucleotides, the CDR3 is TGCAGTGCTAGGGCCGACTGGGCGGATACGCAGTATTTT. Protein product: CSARADWADTQYF.

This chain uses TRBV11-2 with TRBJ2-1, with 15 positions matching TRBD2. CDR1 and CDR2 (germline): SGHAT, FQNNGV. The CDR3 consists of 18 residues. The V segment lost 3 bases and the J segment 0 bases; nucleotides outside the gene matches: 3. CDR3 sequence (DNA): TGTGCCAGCAGCTTGGGACTAGCGGGAGGCCCCTCCTACAATGAGCAGTTCTTC. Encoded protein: CASSLGLAGGPSYNEQFF.

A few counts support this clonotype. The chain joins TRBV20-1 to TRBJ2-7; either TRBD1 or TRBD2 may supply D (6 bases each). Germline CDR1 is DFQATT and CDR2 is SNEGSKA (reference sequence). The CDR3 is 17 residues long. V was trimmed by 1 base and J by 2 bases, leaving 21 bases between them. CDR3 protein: CSARGTAGTSGAYEQYF. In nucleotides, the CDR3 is TGCAGTGCTAGAGGGACAGCCGGGACCTCGGGGGCCTACGAGCAGTACTTC.

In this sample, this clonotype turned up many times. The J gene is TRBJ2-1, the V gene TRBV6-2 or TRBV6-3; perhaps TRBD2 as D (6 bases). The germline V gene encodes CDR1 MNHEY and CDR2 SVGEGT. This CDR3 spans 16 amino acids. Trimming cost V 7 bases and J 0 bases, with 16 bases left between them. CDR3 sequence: CASNRGLLSSYNEQFF. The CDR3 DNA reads TGTGCCAGCAACCGGGGACTTCTAAGCTCCTACAATGAGCAGTTCTTC.

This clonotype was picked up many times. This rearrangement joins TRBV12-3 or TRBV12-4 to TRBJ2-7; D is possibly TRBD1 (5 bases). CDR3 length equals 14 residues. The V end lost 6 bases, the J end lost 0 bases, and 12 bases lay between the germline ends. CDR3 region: CASSETDSSYEQYF. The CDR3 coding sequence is TGTGCCAGCAGCGAGACAGACAGCTCCTACGAGCAGTACTTC.

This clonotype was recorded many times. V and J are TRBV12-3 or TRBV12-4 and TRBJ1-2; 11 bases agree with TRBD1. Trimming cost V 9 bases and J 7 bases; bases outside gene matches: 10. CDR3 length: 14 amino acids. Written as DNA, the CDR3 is TGTGCCAGTACTACTTGGGACAGGGGGTTTGGCTACACCTTC. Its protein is CASTTWDRGFGYTF.

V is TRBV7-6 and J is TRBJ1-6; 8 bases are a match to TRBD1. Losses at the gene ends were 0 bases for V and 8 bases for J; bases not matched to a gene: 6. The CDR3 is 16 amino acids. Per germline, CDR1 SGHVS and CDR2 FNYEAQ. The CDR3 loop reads CASSLAGQGEDSPLHF. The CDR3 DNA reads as TGTGCCAGCAGCTTAGCCGGACAGGGCGAAGATTCACCCCTCCACTTT. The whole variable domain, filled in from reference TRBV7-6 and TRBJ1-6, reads GAGVSQSPRYKVTKRGQDVALRCDPISGHVSLYWYRQALGQGPEFLTYFNYEAQQDKSGLPNDRFSAERPEGSISTLTIQRTEQRDSAMYRCASSLAGQGEDSPLHFGNGTRLTVT.

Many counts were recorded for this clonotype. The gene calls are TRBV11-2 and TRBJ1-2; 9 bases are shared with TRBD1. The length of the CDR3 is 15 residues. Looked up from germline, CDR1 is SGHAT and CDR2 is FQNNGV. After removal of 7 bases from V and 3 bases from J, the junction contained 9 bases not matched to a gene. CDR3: CASIPIDRGDYGYTF. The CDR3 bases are TGTGCCAGCATCCCGATTGACAGGGGGGACTATGGCTACACCTTC.